The next 9 T cell receptor beta chains were all read from a single sample in a study of T-cell memory formation after mild COVID-19. TCRdb called the 5' RACE reads again in MiXCR, with one record for every CDR3 protein. The sample lists under 300,000 distinct CDR3 sequences, over 8.5% occurring once. Sequenced input: PBMCs or a T cell subset sorted from them (not recorded which). The receptors here all came from a man aged 18 to 30 who had mild COVID-19 (a few samples of this study predate the infection). Cell type and time point are not known.

This clonotype was counted a few times. The chain carries TRBV7-2 and TRBJ2-1; the D call may be TRBD1 or TRBD2 (6 bases each). This CDR3 contains 14 residues. With 5 bases removed from V and 6 bases from J, the gap between germline ends came to 14 bases. Per the germline V gene, CDR1 is SGHTA and CDR2 is FQGNSA. The CDR3 bases are TGTGCCAGCAGCACTCCCCGGGGGCGCAATGAGCAGTTCTTC. Its protein product is CASSTPRGRNEQFF. Full variable domain (outside the CDR3, taken from reference TRBV7-2 and TRBJ2-1): GAGVSQSPSNKVTEKGKDVELRCDPISGHTALYWYRQSLGQGLEFLIYFQGNSAPDKSGLPSDRFSAERTGGSVSTLTIQRTQQEDSAVYLCASSTPRGRNEQFFGPGTRLTVL.

The chain employs TRBV5-5 and TRBJ2-1; a weak D match, TRBD2 (6 bases). V lost 2 bases, J lost 8 bases, and 8 bases lay in between. The V gene's germline CDR1 is SGHKS and CDR2 YYEKEE (reference sequence). The CDR3 spans 12 residues. CDR3 loop: CASSFPSDEQFF. In nucleotides, the CDR3 is TGTGCCAGCAGCTTTCCTAGCGATGAGCAGTTCTTC.

The rearrangement joins TRBV12-3 or TRBV12-4 to TRBJ1-2; TRBD1 might be the D (6 bases). V was shortened by 8 bases and J by 6 bases, with 22 bases between the two germline ends. The CDR3 loop spans 15 amino acids. The CDR3 loop is CASQRGARYSNGYTF. CDR3 nucleotides: TGTGCCAGCCAACGGGGGGCCCGCTATTCTAATGGCTACACCTTC.

The genes are TRBV12-3 or TRBV12-4 and TRBJ2-1; 9 positions agree with TRBD2. The CDR3 extends over 15 amino acids. With 2 bases clipped from V and 9 bases from J, the junction kept 8 bases outside the gene matches. CDR3 sequence: CASSLRRGGLFEQFF. In nucleotides, the CDR3 is TGTGCCAGCAGTTTACGGCGGGGGGGCCTTTTTGAGCAGTTCTTC.

The V gene is TRBV6-5, the J gene TRBJ2-3; D unclear. The CDR3 covers 14 residues. V lost 2 bases and J lost 0, with 6 bases in between. Per the germline V gene, CDR1 is MNHEY and CDR2 is SVGAGI. The CDR3: CASSYRVSTDTQYF. DNA of the CDR3: TGTGCCAGCAGTTACAGGGTCAGCACAGATACGCAGTATTTT.

This clonotype was detected a few times. V is TRBV5-1 and J is TRBJ1-1; D uncertain. V was shortened by 0 bases and J by 12 bases, with 15 bases between the two germline ends. This CDR3 is 13 amino acids long. CDR1 and CDR2 (germline): SGHRS, YFSETQ. DNA for the CDR3: TGCGCCAGCAGCTTGGCCGGGGAAGGAGGTACTTTCTTT. Its translation is CASSLAGEGGTFF.

In its sample, this clonotype was seen a few times. The J gene is TRBJ2-3, the V gene TRBV11-2, with D unresolved. Per the germline V gene, CDR1 is SGHAT and CDR2 is FQNNGV. The CDR3 sequence is 13 residues long. V lost 5 bases and J lost 2, with 8 bases in between. The CDR3 nucleotides are TGTGCCAGCAGCCCAGACAACACAGATACGCAGTATTTT. Protein product: CASSPDNTDTQYF.

This clonotype was detected only a few times. CDR3 in DNA: TGTGCCAGCAGTCCTTCAGCGAACACCGGGGAGCTGTTTTTT. Its translation is CASSPSANTGELFF. This rearrangement joins TRBV4-2 to TRBJ2-2, with unresolved D. V lost 6 bases and J lost 0, with 8 bases in between. Germline CDR1 LGHNA, CDR2 YNFKEQ. The CDR3 has 14 amino acids.

This clonotype was detected many times. The rearrangement uses TRBV7-9 and TRBJ2-3; D is unresolved. Germline V gene sequence: CDR1 SEHNR, CDR2 FQNEAQ (reference sequence). The CDR3 spans 14 residues. Trimming left V 2 bases short and J 5 bases short, with 11 bases between. The DNA of the CDR3 is TGTGCCAGCAGCTTACCGGACGCCGTAGATACGCAGTATTTT. Encoded protein: CASSLPDAVDTQYF.